A single sample gave rise to the 6 T cell receptor beta chains below, sequenced in a study of Tregs in tolerant kidney transplant recipients (dated by TCRdb to the late 2010s). What the time point label conveys for this sample: blood sample drawn before combined kidney and bone marrow transplant. Libraries came from the immunoSEQ multiplex PCR assay. TCRdb provides this immuneACCESS table in a form limited to in-frame rearrangements. Some clones are lacking; in checked studies, under half of them reflect an unresolved V gene, and why the rest are absent is not known. The data table for this sample lists tens of thousands of clones. The ten largest make up about 0.83% of the sample. Sequenced here: CD4+ T cells from blood, sampled before the transplant. The receptors stem from a human donor who received a combined kidney and bone marrow transplant.

Concerning this clone itself: The read finishes 3 residues shy of the CDR3 end, and the germline J gene is used to complete it. The chain employs TRBV20-1 and TRBJ2-2; 14 bases agree with TRBD2. Germline trimming cut 5 bases from V and 7 bases from J; bases unmatched to any gene: 12. The CDR3 extends over 17 amino acids. Germline CDR1 is DFQATT and CDR2 is SNEGSKA (reference sequence). The CDR3: CSAPLTSGRAGGGELFF. The sequenced part of the CDR3 DNA is TGCAGTGCTCCCCTGACTAGCGGGAGGGCCGGTGGCGGGGAG.

A remark on this clone: The sequence runs out 3 residues before the end of the CDR3; the remainder is reconstructed from the germline J gene. This sequence joins TRBV19 and TRBJ2-1, with 7 bases identical to TRBD1. The CDR3 contains 13 residues. CDR1 is LNHDA, CDR2 SQIVND, per germline (reference sequence). V was pared by 9 bases and J by 6 bases, with 8 bases of the junction left unmatched. CDR3 loop: CASQSRDSNEQFF. CDR3 bases read: TGTGCCAGCCAATCCCGGGACAGCAATGAG.

Remarks on this clone: The read ends 3 residues early relative to the CDR3; the germline J gene fills the gap. The rearrangement links TRBV5-1 to TRBJ2-2; D is perhaps TRBD1 (5 bases). With 4 bases removed from V and 7 bases from J, the gap between germline ends came to 8 bases. Germline CDR1 SGHRS, CDR2 YFSETQ. The CDR3 is 12 amino acids. The CDR3 region is CASSDQGGELFF. The sequenced part of the CDR3 DNA is TGCGCCAGCAGCGACCAGGGCGGGGAG.

This CDR3 reads CASSLYNGYTF. The sequenced CDR3 bases are TGTGCCAGCAGCTTGTACAATGGC. V is TRBV2 and J is TRBJ1-2; no clear D. The CDR3 is cut off 3 residues early in the read; its end comes from the germline J gene. V was trimmed by 6 bases and J by 6 bases, leaving 8 bases between them. In germline, CDR1 is SNHLY, CDR2 FYNNEI. This CDR3 has 11 residues.

Regarding this clone: Read sequence stops 3 residues before the CDR3 end, and the germline J gene provides the missing end. The chain combines TRBV7-2 with TRBJ2-7; D is ambiguous. The CDR3 totals 14 residues. The V end lost 0 bases, the J end lost 0 bases, and 6 bases lay between the germline ends. Germline CDR1 and CDR2: SGHTA and FQGNSA. CDR3 region: CASSLAGNSYEQYF. CDR3 DNA, as far as it was read: TGTGCCAGCAGCTTAGCAGGCAACTCCTACGAG.

A note on this clone: The read terminates 3 residues ahead of where the CDR3 ends, so the germline J gene completes it. This chain connects TRBV30 to TRBJ1-6; TRBD1 is a possible D gene (5 bases). Germline assignment: CDR1 GTSNPN and CDR2 SVGIG (reference sequence). CDR3 length equals 14 residues. V lost 0 bases and J lost 11, with 14 bases in between. CDR3 DNA (partial): TGTGCCTGGAGTGTACTAAGTGGGGGGACACCC. This codes for CAWSVLSGGTP. Given in full, the CDR3 is CAWSVLSGGTPLHF.